This entry is about one T cell receptor beta chain. What it recognizes is unknown. Per germline, CDR1 MNHNS and CDR2 SASEGT. CDR3 size: 15 residues. With 6 bases clipped from V and 1 base from J, the junction kept 5 bases outside the gene matches. These data belong to a study of T cell repertoires in cytomegalovirus infection. TCRdb ran MiXCR on the reads and lists one entry per CDR3 protein. This table holds 630,000 or so distinct CDR3 sequences, roughly 26% found once. Findings and limits, study-wide: Carriers of CMV plus the relevant HLA were identified by cumulative public TCR beta family frequency.

The chain carries TRBV6-1 and TRBJ2-2; 7 bases line up with TRBD1. The TCR was taken from a human donor in good health (CMV status not recorded). Some clones in this sample may be carry-over from other donors' samples. Material for sequencing was CD8+ T cells from PBMCs. CDR3 in amino acids: CASRDRWMNTGELFF. CDR3 sequence (DNA): TGTGCCAGCAGGGACAGGTGGATGAACACCGGGGAGCTGTTTTTT.